One T cell receptor beta chain is described in this entry. No base quality information exists; no much larger clone differs at one position. Read against the paper, the sample's time point label means: cells obtained before transplantation from donor or recipient. In the mixed lymphocyte reactions, roughly 200,000 CFSE-labeled pre-transplant responders were plated with roughly 200,000 irradiated violet-dye-labeled stimulators and cultured for six to seven days. Proliferating CD3+CD4+CFSE-low and CD3+CD8+CFSE-low responder cells were FACS-sorted on a BD Influx sorter after the mixed lymphocyte reaction. This sample was included in a study of graft-versus-host responses after intestinal transplantation (dated by TCRdb to the early 2020s). As for the study more broadly: The transplants that recipients received were multivisceral, liver-intestinal, or isolated intestinal. Every recipient was given anti-thymocyte globulin induction, then maintenance tacrolimus and steroids for about three years. To identify alloreactive clones, pre-transplant mixed lymphocyte reaction products were sequenced and compared with unstimulated pre-transplant donor and recipient T cells. Graft-versus-host and host-versus-graft alloreactive T cell clones were tracked in the graft, circulation and bone marrow after intestinal transplantation using bulk TCR-beta CDR3 sequencing. A peak of at least 4% donor T cells among recipient peripheral blood mononuclear cells was the definition used for donor T cell macrochimerism. Rather than being sequenced by the commercial service, samples from three later patients were sequenced in-house on an Illumina MiSeq and processed with MiXCR. A cohort of about 26 intestinal transplant recipients, including one retransplant, was enrolled, and 3 patients lacking pretransplant specimens were excluded.

Overall results and qualifications from the work: In patients with donor T cell macrochimerism, the allografts had high GvH to HvG T cell clonal ratios. Conclusions were limited by the relatively low number and heterogeneity of intestinal transplant patients. GvH clones were detected in recipient bone marrow, and some of these GvH clones were observed earlier in ileal mucosa or blood, consistent with an intestinal mucosal origin. Early after transplant, peak levels of circulating GvH clones were found to be associated with declines in HvG clones.

The library was made by the immunoSEQ multiplex PCR assay. In most patients, genomic DNA was isolated using the Qiagen DNeasy Blood and Tissue Kit and sent frozen to Adaptive Biotechnologies for TCR sequencing. High-throughput TCR-beta CDR3 sequencing of genomic DNA from most patients was performed by Adaptive Biotechnologies. Per the authors' processing: Adaptive's ImmunoSEQ software was the source of the TCR sequencing data for around 20 patients, while a few other patients were processed with MiXCR and VDJtools. CD4 versus CD8 sorting errors were corrected by removing sequences found in both subsets at a frequency ratio below 5:1. CDR3 nucleotide sequences shared by donor and recipient were removed because the origin of these sequences could not be assigned. To count as alloreactive, a clone needed at least 2-fold expansion over unstimulated cells and a minimum CFSE-low frequency of 0.002% (template counts) or 0.001% (read counts). A clone was considered mappable if detected in the sequenced pre-transplant spleen, lymph node, or MLR CFSE-low populations of the donor or recipient. Cumulative frequency of alloreactive clones was calculated as a percentage of all sequences weighted by copy number. TCRdb carries this immuneACCESS record with in-frame sequences only. Its versions omit some clonotypes, under half of them owing to an unresolved V gene in the studies checked, with the rest unexplained. V, J and clone size are those of that table, while D and trimming were read from the DNA. The sample contains 3,500 to 4,500 clones, 20% to 25% of them found a single time. The ten largest clones capture approximately 5% of the sample.

Between the V and J ends, shortened by 10 bases and 5 bases respectively, the junction contains 17 bases. Based on the germline V gene, the CDR1 and CDR2 sequences are MNHNS and SASEGT. Including cysteine and phenylalanine, the CDR3 has 13 amino acids. The read is trimmed to its CDR3 DNA, 39 bases read in frame from base 1. The receptor comes from a human patient who was an organ donor for intestinal transplantation. The chain employs TRBV6-1 and TRBJ2-5, with TRBD1 perhaps the D gene, on 6 matching bases. The specimen was alloreactive CD4+ T cells from a mixed lymphocyte reaction culture, collected before transplantation. The sample's cell subset or site label, decoded: CFSE-low proliferating T cells sorted from roughly 6-day pre-transplant mixed lymphocyte reaction (GvH or HvG direction). The nucleotides are TGTGCCATCAGCAGGGGTCTGTGGGAGACCCAGTACTTC. Its protein product is CAISRGLWETQYF.